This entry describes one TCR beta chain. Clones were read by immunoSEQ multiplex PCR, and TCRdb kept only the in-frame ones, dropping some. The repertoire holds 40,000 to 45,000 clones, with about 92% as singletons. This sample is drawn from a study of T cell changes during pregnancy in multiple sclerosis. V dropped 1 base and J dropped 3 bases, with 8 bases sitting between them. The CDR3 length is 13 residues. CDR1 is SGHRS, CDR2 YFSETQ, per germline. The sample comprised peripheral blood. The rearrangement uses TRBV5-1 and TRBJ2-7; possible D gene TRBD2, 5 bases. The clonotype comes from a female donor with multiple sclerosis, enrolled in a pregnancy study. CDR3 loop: CASSLPSSYEQYF. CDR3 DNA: TGCGCCAGCAGCTTGCCTAGCAGCTACGAGCAGTACTTC.